This TCR beta chain comes out of a study of OX40 agonist ivuxolimab in advanced cancers. Turning to the study itself: Across the patients, intravenous ivuxolimab was delivered every 2 weeks at 0.01 to 10 mg/kg.

Sequencing was performed with immunoSEQ multiplex PCR; in TCRdb, only in-frame clones are kept and a portion is missing. Of 65,000 to 75,000 clones in the sample, roughly 87% are singletons; the top ten hold approximately 0.99%. CDR1 WNHNN and CDR2 SYGVQD come from the germline V gene (reference sequence). The germline V and J ends were trimmed by 0 bases and 8 bases, with 13 bases remaining between them. The CDR3 totals 15 residues. Sequenced material: CD4+ or CD8+ T cells sorted from blood, taken in a trial of the OX40 agonist ivuxolimab. The chain has TRBV10-1 and TRBJ1-4; D is possibly TRBD1 (6 bases). The TCR comes from an adult with an advanced solid tumor such as melanoma, head and neck, liver or kidney cancer. The CDR3 DNA is TGCGCCAGCAGTGAGTCGCCAGGGGCGAACGAAAAACTGTTTTTT. Encoded protein: CASSESPGANEKLFF.